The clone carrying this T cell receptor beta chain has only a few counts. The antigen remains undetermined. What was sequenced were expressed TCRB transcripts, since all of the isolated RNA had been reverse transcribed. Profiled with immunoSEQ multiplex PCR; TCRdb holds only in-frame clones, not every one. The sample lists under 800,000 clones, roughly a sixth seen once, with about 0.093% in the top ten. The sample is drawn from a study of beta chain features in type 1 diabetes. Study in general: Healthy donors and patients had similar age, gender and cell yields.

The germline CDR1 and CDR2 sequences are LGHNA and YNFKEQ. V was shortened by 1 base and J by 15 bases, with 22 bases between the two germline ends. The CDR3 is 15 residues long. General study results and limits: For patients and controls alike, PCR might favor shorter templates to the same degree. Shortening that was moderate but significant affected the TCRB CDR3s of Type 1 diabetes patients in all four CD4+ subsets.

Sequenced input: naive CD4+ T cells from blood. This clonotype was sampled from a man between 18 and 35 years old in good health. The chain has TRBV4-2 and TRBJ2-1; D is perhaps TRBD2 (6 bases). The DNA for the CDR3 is TGTGCCAGCAGCCAAGGAATGGGACTCGAGCGTCTGGCGTTCTTC. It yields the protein CASSQGMGLERLAFF.